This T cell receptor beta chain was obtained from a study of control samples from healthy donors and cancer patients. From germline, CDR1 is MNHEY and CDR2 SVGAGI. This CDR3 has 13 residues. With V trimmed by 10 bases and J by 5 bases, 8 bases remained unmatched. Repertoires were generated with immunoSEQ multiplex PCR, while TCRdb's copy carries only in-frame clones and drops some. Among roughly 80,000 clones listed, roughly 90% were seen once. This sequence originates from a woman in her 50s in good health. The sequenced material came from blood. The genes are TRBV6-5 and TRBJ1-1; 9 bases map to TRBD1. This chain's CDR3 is CATRQGVGTEAFF. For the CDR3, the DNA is TGTGCCACCAGACAGGGGGTAGGGACTGAAGCTTTCTTT.